The present entry profiles one T cell receptor beta chain with its context. The RNA, roughly 0.45 to 1 ug, was put through reverse transcription using random hexamers. TCRdb used MiXCR to reprocess the immunoSEQ multiplex PCR reads, holding one entry per CDR3 protein. The top ten hold 0.12% of the sample, which has under 200,000 distinct CDR3 sequences, around 94% seen once. These data come from a study of CD8 T cells in Susac syndrome. The CDR3 is made up of 11 amino acids. The junction had 3 bases not matched to a gene; V was cut back by 4 bases and J by 6 bases. The germline gives CDR1 SQVTM, CDR2 ANQGSEA. Bulk CD8+ and CD4+ cells came from magnetic negative isolation; CD8+ TEMRA by FACS.

The sequencing input was CD4+ T cells from PBMCs. This sequence was found in a human donor with Susac syndrome. The chain recombines TRBV29-1 with TRBJ2-7, with 7 bases fitting TRBD2. CDR3 sequence: CSVVGGFEQYF. As DNA, the CDR3 is TGCAGCGTTGTGGGAGGGTTCGAGCAGTACTTC.